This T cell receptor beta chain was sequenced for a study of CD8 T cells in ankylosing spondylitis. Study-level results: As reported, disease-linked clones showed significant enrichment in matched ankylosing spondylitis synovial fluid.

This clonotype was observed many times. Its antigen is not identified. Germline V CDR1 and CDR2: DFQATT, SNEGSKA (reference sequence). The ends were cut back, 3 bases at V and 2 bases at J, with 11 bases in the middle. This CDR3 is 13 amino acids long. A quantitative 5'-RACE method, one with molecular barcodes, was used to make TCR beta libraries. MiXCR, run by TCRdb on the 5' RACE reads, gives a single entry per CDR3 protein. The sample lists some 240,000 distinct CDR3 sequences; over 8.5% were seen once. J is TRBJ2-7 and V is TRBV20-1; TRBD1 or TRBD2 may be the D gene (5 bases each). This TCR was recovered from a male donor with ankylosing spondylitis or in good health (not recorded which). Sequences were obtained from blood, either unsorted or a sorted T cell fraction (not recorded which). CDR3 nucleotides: TGCAGTGCTAGTGCCGGGGCCGCCTACGAGCAGTACTTC. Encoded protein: CSASAGAAYEQYF.